This T cell receptor (beta chain) is drawn from a study of human T cells and chemical hapten exposure. Broader study findings: A positive correlation with patch test score was shown by PT1 expanded TCR counts.

TCRdb reprocessed the RACE reads via MiXCR and lists one record per CDR3 protein. The sample contains fewer than 70,000 distinct CDR3 sequences, 11% of which appear only once. Described time point: pre-sensitization, week 0. This sample's treatment: therapeutic diphenylcyclopropenone sensitization with weekly scalp DPC. On this clonotype itself: Its antigen is not identified.

The sequences come from whole blood, collected in connection with sensitization to the hapten diphenylcyclopropenone (DPC). The sequence came from a woman aged 50 to 60 with alopecia areata. Some clones in this sample may be carry-over from other donors' samples.

The CDR3 region is CAIAPQGLNTGELFF. CDR3 DNA: TGTGCCATCGCCCCACAGGGGCTGAACACCGGGGAGCTGTTTTTT. This chain joins TRBV12-3 or TRBV12-4 and TRBJ2-2, with 7 bases that match TRBD1. V dropped 10 bases and J dropped 1; count of bases not matched to a gene: 9. The CDR3 totals 15 residues.